This T cell receptor beta chain was observed in a study of glioma-infiltrating T cells (dated by TCRdb to 2016 to 2017). Concerning the study at large: Glioma tissue, non-neoplastic brain tissue and matched peripheral blood mononuclear cells were used as sources from which TCR alpha- and beta-chain repertoires were sequenced. Each tissue-infiltrating repertoire was compared with the same patient's peripheral blood repertoire to measure divergence between tissue and blood T-cell populations. Three low-grade glioma patients, eight or nine primary glioblastoma patients and three non-glioma patients contributing non-neoplastic brain tissue were included in the paired cohort. The paper's findings and limits, for the study overall: Very few CDR3 sequences were shared between tissue and blood, attributed to high CDR3 diversity and limited sampling. Group comparisons were based on small numbers of patients: three non-neoplastic, three low-grade glioma and seven to nine glioblastoma patients. In non-neoplastic patients, VJ-independent divergence between tissue and blood fell below expectation, whereas in all gliomas, and especially in low-grade gliomas, the divergence rose above expectation.

About this clonotype: Its antigen remains undetermined. Per-base qualities were not stored, and no clone one base away is much larger.

The iRepertoire nested amplicon-rescue multiplex PCR (arm-PCR) platform was used to amplify TCR alpha and beta CDR3 regions from RNA. For one-step reverse transcription and amplification, roughly 85-400 ng of tissue mRNA or PBMC total RNA was used as input. Following bead purification, Illumina adapters were added by a secondary multiplex PCR, and libraries between 200 and 400 bp were gel-purified. The libraries contained internal 6-nucleotide barcodes that were used for demultiplexing. Libraries were sequenced on an Illumina MiSeq with 2x220 or 2x250 nucleotide paired-end reads. On the study's bioinformatics: Paired reads were merged with FLASH 1.2.11 and aligned to the GRCh37 human genome with BWA-MEM before extracting TRA and TRB reads. V and J assignment used an IMGT-derived reference of cassette sequences and CDR3 motifs that included pseudogenes. Reads were translated in three frames, and productive CDR3s were defined by a C…FGXG motif without stop codons. Unique combinations of V-J cassette pair and CDR3 amino acid sequence were defined as clonotypes. Reads were filtered by Hamming distance, thresholded by each sample's sequence error rate in mapped regions. Clones were called with MiXCR by TCRdb after fastp trimmed the public reads at Q25, and only in-frame beta chains were retained. One record per CDR3 amino acid sequence lists the most common genes and DNA. These V and J calls rely on TCRdb rather than the paper's analysis. In all, the sample holds 170,000 or so distinct CDR3 sequences, and about 47% of those were seen once. Jointly, the top ten make up 5% to 5.5% of the sample.

The germline V gene supplies CDR1 KGHSH and CDR2 LQKENI. The V end loses 1 base and the J end loses 5 bases, and a stretch of 8 bases separates them. The CDR3 starts with the cysteine, ends with the phenylalanine, and has 13 residues. Only CDR3 DNA is held: 39 bases, read in frame from base 1. The source is a human donor with low-grade glioma or glioblastoma, undergoing nonglioma brain surgery, or in good health (not recorded which). Material for sequencing was glioma tissue, nonneoplastic brain tissue, or PBMCs (not recorded which). The receptor chain draws on TRBV18 and TRBJ1-1; there is no confident call for the D gene. CDR3 loop: CASSPLVGTEAFF. The nucleotides are TGTGCCAGCTCACCACTAGTGGGGACTGAAGCTTTCTTT.